This TCR beta chain was found in a study of response to subunit inactivated influenza vaccine. There are a few counts of this clonotype. Antigen specificity is unknown. Germline V gene lookup returns CDR1 MDHEN and CDR2 SYDVKM. The length of the CDR3 is 16 residues. V lost 4 bases and J lost 2, with 18 bases in between. Points from the study as a whole: Each seasonal flu vaccination may recruit only limited new T cells, authors suggested.

TCRdb re-derived calls from the RT-PCR reads in MiXCR, one entry per CDR3 protein. Counted here are more than 700,000 distinct CDR3 sequences, around 20% occurring once; the ten biggest clones make up around 9.6%. This receptor was obtained from a man aged 45 to 65 who received an inactivated influenza vaccine. The chain uses TRBV28 and TRBJ2-7, with D possibly being TRBD1 (5 bases). This specimen consisted of PBMCs from blood, obtained less than 6 days after vaccination. The CDR3, as DNA: TGTGCCAGCAGTTCTCTACCCCTTTCGACAGCCTACGAGCAGTACTTC. Translating gives CASSSLPLSTAYEQYF. Full variable domain (rest looked up from reference TRBV28 and TRBJ2-7): DVKVTQSSRYLVKRTGEKVFLECVQDMDHENMFWYRQDPGLGLRLIYFSYDVKMKEKGDIPEGYSVSREKKERFSLILESASTNQTSMYLCASSSLPLSTAYEQYFGPGTRLTVT.